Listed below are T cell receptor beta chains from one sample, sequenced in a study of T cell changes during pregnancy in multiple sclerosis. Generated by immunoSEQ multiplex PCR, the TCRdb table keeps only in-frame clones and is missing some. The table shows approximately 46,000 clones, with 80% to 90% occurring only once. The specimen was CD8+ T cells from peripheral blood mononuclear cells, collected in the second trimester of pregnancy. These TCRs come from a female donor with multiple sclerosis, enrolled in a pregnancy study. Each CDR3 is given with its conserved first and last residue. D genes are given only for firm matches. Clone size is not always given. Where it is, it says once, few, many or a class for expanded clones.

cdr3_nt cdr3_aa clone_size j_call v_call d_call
TGTGCCAGCAGCTTAGGAGGACTAGCGGGGTACAATGAGCAGTTCTTC CASSLGGLAGYNEQFF - TRBJ2-1 TRBV7-9 TRBD2
TGTGCCAGCAGAATTTCGCGGGGGGAGCTGTTTTTT CASRISRGELFF - TRBJ2-2 TRBV27 -
TGCGCCAGCAGCCTCACGAGGATGGACAATCAGCCCCAGCATTTT CASSLTRMDNQPQHF - TRBJ1-5 TRBV4-1 -
TGCGCCAGCAGCCCCTGGACTAGCGGAGAGACCCAGTACTTC CASSPWTSGETQYF - TRBJ2-5 TRBV5-1 TRBD2
TGTGCCAGCAGTTTAGTGGGGACAGGGAACTACGAGCAGTACTTC CASSLVGTGNYEQYF once TRBJ2-7 TRBV27 TRBD1
TGTGCCAGTAACCCAAGACAGGGTGGCTACGAGCAGTACTTC CASNPRQGGYEQYF - TRBJ2-7 TRBV19 TRBD1
TGCGCCAGCAGTCAAAGACGGGAAGAGACCCAGTACTTC CASSQRREETQYF - TRBJ2-5 TRBV4-1 -
TGTGCCAGCAGCGCGGGACAGGGGGACCAAGAGACCCAGTACTTC CASSAGQGDQETQYF - TRBJ2-5 TRBV11-1 TRBD1
TGTGCCAGCAGTGGTCAACAGGGGATAGCCGGGGAGCTGTTTTTT CASSGQQGIAGELFF - TRBJ2-2 TRBV2 TRBD1
TGCGCCAGCAGTGAGTCACTGGGCAATCAGCCCCAGCATTTT CASSESLGNQPQHF few TRBJ1-5 TRBV10-2 -
TGTGCCAGCAGCCAGACCGGGACAGCCCAGACCTACGAGCAGTACTTC CASSQTGTAQTYEQYF - TRBJ2-7 TRBV13 TRBD1
TGCAGCGCTATCGGAACAGCCGAGTCCGAGCAGTACTTC CSAIGTAESEQYF - TRBJ2-7 TRBV29-1 -
TGTGCCAGCAGTCAGGCGGCTAGCGGGGCGACCGGGGAGCTGTTTTTT CASSQAASGATGELFF - TRBJ2-2 TRBV7-6 TRBD2
TGTGCCAGCAGCCCCTATGGGTTAGGGGCTGGTGGCTACACCTTC CASSPYGLGAGGYTF - TRBJ1-2 TRBV11-2 -
TGCGCCAGCAGCCAAGGGCAGTTCAATCAGCCCCAGCATTTT CASSQGQFNQPQHF - TRBJ1-5 TRBV4-1 -